This T cell receptor (beta chain) was sequenced in a study of T-cell memory formation after mild COVID-19. Details on this clonotype: Its cognate antigen is unknown.

TCRdb re-analysed the 5' RACE reads in MiXCR, keeping a single row per CDR3 protein. The sample holds 350,000 to 500,000 distinct CDR3 sequences; roughly 17% are singletons and the top ten take around a fifth. General study points: CD4+ contracting clones were found mainly in CM and EM, and CD8+ ones in EMRA. Some SARS-CoV-2-responding clones were already detected in memory before infection.

The germline V and J ends were trimmed by 4 bases and 3 bases, with 8 bases remaining between them. Germline V gene data show CDR1 as WNHNN and CDR2 as SYGVQD (reference sequence). The CDR3 has 13 amino acids. J is TRBJ2-3 and V is TRBV10-1, with D hard to call. The receptor's source is a young man who had mild COVID-19 (a few samples of this study predate the infection). Cell type and time point are not known. The sequenced sample consisted of PBMCs or a T cell subset sorted from them (not recorded which). For the CDR3, the DNA is TGCGCCAGCAGTGCTACGCTTACAGATACGCAGTATTTT. Its protein product is CASSATLTDTQYF.